The 5 T cell receptor beta chains given below trace back to one sample, sequenced in a study of blood T cell repertoires in COVID-19. TCRdb keeps only in-frame clones here, not all; method: immunoSEQ multiplex PCR. The sample has fewer than 400,000 clones; roughly 91% are singletons. Sequences were obtained from peripheral blood. These receptors originate from a woman aged 25 to 39 with COVID-19, enrolled during active disease.

The V gene is TRBV10-3, the J gene TRBJ1-2; no reliable D call. Germline CDR1 is ENHRY and CDR2 is SYGVKD. V lost 0 bases and J lost 3, with 11 bases in between. This CDR3 has 15 residues. CDR3 bases: TGTGCCATCAGTGAGTCGATTCTGAGCGACTATGGCTACACCTTC. It specifies CAISESILSDYGYTF.

The rearrangement joins TRBV19 to TRBJ1-5; 7 nucleotides align to TRBD1. Losses at the gene ends were 1 base for V and 9 bases for J; bases not matched to a gene: 18. Germline loops: CDR1 LNHDA, CDR2 SQIVND (reference sequence). The CDR3 has 18 residues. Here the CDR3 reads CASSIAGLYGQAGLPQHF. In DNA, the CDR3 is TGTGCCAGTAGTATAGCTGGATTATACGGACAGGCCGGATTGCCCCAGCATTTT.

The rearrangement links TRBV5-1 to TRBJ1-1; TRBD1 is a possible D gene (5 bases). The CDR3 length is 14 residues. Trimming left V 3 bases short and J 2 bases short, with 11 bases between. CDR1 and CDR2 from the germline V gene are SGHRS and YFSETQ. Written as DNA, the CDR3 is TGCGCCAGCAGCTCGAACAGGCAAAACACTGAAGCTTTCTTT. Its translation is CASSSNRQNTEAFF.

The V gene is TRBV5-6, the J gene TRBJ1-5; 7 nucleotides agree with TRBD1. In germline, CDR1 is SGHDT, CDR2 YYEEEE. The CDR3 length is 15 residues. The V segment lost 5 bases and the J segment 4 bases; nucleotides outside the gene matches: 9. The CDR3 bases are TGTGCCAGCAGTCAAATGGGGACAGTAAATCAGCCCCAGCATTTT. This codes for CASSQMGTVNQPQHF.

V is TRBV9 and J is TRBJ1-4; D ambiguous. This CDR3 has 15 residues. Germline assignment: CDR1 SGDLS and CDR2 YYNGEE. Trimming removed 3 bases from V and 8 bases from J, with 17 bases in between. CDR3 loop: CASSAGLGVGEKLFF. The CDR3 DNA reads TGTGCCAGCAGCGCGGGCTTGGGAGTGGGCGAAAAACTGTTTTTT.